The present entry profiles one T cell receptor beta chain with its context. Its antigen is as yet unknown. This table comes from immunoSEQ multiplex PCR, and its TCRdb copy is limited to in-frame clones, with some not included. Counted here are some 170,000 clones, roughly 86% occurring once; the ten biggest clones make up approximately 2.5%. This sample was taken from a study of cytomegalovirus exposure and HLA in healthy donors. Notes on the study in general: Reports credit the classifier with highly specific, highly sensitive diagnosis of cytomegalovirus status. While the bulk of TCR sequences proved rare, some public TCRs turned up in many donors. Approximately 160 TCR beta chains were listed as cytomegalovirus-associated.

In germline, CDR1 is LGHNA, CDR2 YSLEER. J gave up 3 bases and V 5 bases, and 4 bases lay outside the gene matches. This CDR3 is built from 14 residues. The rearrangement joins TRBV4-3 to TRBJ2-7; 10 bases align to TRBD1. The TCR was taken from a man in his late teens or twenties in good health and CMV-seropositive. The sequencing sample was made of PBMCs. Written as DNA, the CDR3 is TGCGCCAGCAGCGCCGGGACAGGGGACTACGAGCAGTACTTC. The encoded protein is CASSAGTGDYEQYF.